Here is one TCR beta chain with its context. CDR3 length: 16 amino acids. Looked up from germline, CDR1 is MNHEY and CDR2 is SVGAGI. V shed 5 bases and J shed 2 bases, with 16 bases lying between them. TCRdb re-derived calls from the RT-PCR reads in MiXCR, one entry per CDR3 protein. The data hold about 100,000 distinct CDR3 sequences, with approximately 40% observed a single time. These data originate in a study of patients and donors after allogeneic stem cell transplantation. The chain has TRBV6-5 and TRBJ1-3; D remains unclear. The sample was blood, either unsorted or a sorted T cell fraction (not recorded which). This TCR derives from a human donor who was either an allogeneic HSCT recipient or a stem cell or donor lymphocyte infusion donor (not recorded which). It is not recorded whose cells these are; they may come from a transplant donor. CDR3 in amino acids: CASSVNGVPTGNTIYF. CDR3 nucleotides: TGTGCCAGCAGTGTGAACGGGGTGCCCACTGGAAACACCATATATTTT.